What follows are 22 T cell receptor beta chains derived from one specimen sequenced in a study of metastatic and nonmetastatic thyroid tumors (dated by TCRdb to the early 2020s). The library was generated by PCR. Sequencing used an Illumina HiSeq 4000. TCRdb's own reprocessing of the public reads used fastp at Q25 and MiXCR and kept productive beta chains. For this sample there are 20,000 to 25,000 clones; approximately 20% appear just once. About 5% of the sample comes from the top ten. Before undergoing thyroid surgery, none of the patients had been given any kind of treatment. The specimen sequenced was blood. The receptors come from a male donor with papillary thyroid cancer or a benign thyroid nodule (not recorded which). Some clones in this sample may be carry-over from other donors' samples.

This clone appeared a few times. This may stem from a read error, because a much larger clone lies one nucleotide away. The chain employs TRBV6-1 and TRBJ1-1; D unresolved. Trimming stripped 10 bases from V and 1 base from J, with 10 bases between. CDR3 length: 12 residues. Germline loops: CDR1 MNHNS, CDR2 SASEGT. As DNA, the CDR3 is TGTGCCATCAAGATGGGGAACACTGAAGCTTTCTTT. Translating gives CAIKMGNTEAFF.

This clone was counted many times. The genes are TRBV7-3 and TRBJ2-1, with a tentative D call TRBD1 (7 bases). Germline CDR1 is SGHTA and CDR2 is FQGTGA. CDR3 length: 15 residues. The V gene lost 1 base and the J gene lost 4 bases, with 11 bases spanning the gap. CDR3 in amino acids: CASSLRQGGYNEQFF. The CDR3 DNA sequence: TGTGCCAGCAGCTTAAGACAGGGAGGTTACAATGAGCAGTTCTTC.

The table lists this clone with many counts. CDR3 protein: CASSSSTGNTEAFF. In nucleotides, the CDR3 is TGTGCCAGCAGCTCATCGACGGGGAACACTGAAGCTTTCTTT. The V gene is TRBV11-2, the J gene TRBJ1-1; D is ambiguous. This CDR3 is 14 amino acids long. V lost 4 bases and J 1 base, leaving 10 bases between the germline ends. Germline V lookup: CDR1 SGHAT, CDR2 FQNNGV.

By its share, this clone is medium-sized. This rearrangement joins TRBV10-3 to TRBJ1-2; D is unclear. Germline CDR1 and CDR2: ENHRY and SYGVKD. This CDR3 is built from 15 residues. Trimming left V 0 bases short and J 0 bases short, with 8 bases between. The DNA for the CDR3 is TGTGCCATCAGTGAGTCATATGGGGCTAACTATGGCTACACCTTC. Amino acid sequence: CAISESYGANYGYTF.

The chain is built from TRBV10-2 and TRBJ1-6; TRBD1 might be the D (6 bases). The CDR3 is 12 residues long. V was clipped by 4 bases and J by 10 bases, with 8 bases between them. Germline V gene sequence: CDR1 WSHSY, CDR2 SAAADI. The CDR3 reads CASSGQDSPLHF. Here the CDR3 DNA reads TGCGCCAGCAGTGGACAGGACTCACCCCTCCACTTT.

CDR3 residues: CATSQGSMNTEAFF. Here the CDR3 DNA reads TGTGCCACCAGTCAGGGCAGCATGAACACTGAAGCTTTCTTT. The genes are TRBV24-1 and TRBJ1-1, with D perhaps matching TRBD1 (5 bases). V lost 6 bases and J lost 0, with 10 bases in between. Germline CDR1 is KGHDR and CDR2 is SFDVKD. The CDR3 has 14 amino acids.

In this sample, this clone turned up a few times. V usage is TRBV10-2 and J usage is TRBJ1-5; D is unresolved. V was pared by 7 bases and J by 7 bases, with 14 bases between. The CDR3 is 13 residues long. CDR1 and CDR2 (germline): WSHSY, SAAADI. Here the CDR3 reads CASIALGGQPQHF. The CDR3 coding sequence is TGCGCCAGCATTGCACTCGGAGGGCAGCCCCAGCATTTT.

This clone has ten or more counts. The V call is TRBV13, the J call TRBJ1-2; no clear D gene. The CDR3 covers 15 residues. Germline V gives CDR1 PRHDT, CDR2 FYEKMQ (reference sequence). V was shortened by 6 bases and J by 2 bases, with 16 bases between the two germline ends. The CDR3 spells CASRSSRRENYGYTF. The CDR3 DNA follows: TGTGCCAGCAGATCATCGCGGAGGGAGAACTATGGCTACACCTTC. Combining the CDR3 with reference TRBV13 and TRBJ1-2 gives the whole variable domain AAGVIQSPRHLIKEKRETATLKCYPIPRHDTVYWYQQGPGQDPQFLISFYEKMQSDKGSIPDRFSAQQFSDYHSELNMSSLELGDSALYFCASRSSRRENYGYTFGSGTRLTVV.

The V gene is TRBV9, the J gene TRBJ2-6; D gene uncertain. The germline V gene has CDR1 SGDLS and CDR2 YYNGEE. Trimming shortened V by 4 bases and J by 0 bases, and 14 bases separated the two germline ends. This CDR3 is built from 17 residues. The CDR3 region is CASSPYLPYSGANVLTF. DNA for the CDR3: TGTGCCAGCAGCCCCTACTTACCGTACTCTGGGGCCAACGTCCTGACTTTC. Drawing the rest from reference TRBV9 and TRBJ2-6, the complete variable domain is DSGVTQTPKHLITATGQRVTLRCSPRSGDLSVYWYQQSLDQGLQFLIQYYNGEERAKGNILERFSAQQFPDLHSELNLSSLELGDSALYFCASSPYLPYSGANVLTFGAGSRLTVL.

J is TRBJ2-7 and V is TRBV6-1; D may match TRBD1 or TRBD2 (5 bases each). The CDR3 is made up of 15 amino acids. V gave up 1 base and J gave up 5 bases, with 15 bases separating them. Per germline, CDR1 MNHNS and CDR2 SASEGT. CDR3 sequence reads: CASSEGLQGVNEQYF. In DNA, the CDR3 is TGTGCCAGCAGTGAAGGTCTTCAGGGAGTCAACGAGCAGTACTTC.

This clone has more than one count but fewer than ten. CDR3 in amino acids: CASSLAETRGYEQYF. For the CDR3, the DNA is TGTGCCAGCAGCTTAGCGGAAACGAGAGGATACGAGCAGTACTTC. The chain employs TRBV7-2 and TRBJ2-7; D ambiguous. V was pared by 0 bases and J by 4 bases, with 13 bases between. The CDR3 length is 15 residues. The germline CDR1 and CDR2 sequences are SGHTA and FQGNSA.

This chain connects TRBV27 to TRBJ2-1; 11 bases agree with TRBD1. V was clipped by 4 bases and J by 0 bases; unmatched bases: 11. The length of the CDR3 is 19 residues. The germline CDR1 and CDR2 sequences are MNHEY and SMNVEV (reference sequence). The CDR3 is CASSSIPGQGEPSYNEQFF. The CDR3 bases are TGTGCCAGCAGTTCCATACCGGGACAGGGGGAACCCTCCTACAATGAGCAGTTCTTC.

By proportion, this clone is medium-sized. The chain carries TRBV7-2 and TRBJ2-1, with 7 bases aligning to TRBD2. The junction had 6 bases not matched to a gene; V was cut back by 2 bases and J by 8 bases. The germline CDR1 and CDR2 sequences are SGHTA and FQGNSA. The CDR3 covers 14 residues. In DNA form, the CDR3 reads TGTGCCAGCAGCTTATTTGGCGGGAGCCATGAGCAGTTCTTC. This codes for CASSLFGGSHEQFF.

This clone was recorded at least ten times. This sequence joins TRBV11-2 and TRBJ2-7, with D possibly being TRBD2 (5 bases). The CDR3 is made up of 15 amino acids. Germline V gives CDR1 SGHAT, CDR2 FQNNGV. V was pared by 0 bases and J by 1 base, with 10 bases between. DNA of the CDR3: TGTGCCAGCAGCTTAGATCCCGGGGTTTCCTACGAGCAGTACTTC. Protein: CASSLDPGVSYEQYF.

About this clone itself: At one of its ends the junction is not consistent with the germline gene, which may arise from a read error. The CDR3 nucleotides read TGTGCCAGCAGGCCGAGGGGGGGTAGCAATCAGCCCCAACATTTT. Translating it yields CASRPRGGSNQPQHF. The chain is built from TRBV6-1 and TRBJ1-5, with D tentatively TRBD1 (6 bases). The CDR3 runs 15 residues. Germline assignment: CDR1 MNHNS and CDR2 SASEGT.

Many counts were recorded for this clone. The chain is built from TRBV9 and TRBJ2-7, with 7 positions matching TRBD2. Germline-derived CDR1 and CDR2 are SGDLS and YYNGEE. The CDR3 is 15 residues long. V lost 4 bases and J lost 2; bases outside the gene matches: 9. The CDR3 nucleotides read TGTGCCAGCAGCAGCGGGACGGGCCGGGCCTACGAGCAGTACTTC. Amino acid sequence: CASSSGTGRAYEQYF.

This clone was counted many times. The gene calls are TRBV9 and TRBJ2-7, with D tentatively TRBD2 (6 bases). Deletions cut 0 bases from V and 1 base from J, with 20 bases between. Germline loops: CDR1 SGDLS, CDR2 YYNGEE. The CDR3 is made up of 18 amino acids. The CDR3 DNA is TGTGCCAGCAGCGTAGGTGACAATTTTGGGGGAGGATCCTACGAGCAGTACTTC. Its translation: CASSVGDNFGGGSYEQYF.

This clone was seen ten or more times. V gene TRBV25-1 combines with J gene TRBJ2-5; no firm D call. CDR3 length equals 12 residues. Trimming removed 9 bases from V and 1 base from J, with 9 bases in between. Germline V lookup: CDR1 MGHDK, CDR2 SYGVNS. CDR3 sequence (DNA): TGTGCCAGTGCATTGTCCCAAGAGACCCAGTACTTC. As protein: CASALSQETQYF.

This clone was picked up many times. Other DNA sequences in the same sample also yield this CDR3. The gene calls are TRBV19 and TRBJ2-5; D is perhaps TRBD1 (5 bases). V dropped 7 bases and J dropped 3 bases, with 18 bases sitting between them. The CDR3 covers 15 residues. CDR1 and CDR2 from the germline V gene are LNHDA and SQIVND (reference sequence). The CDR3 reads CASKDGSGSEETQYF. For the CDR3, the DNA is TGTGCCAGTAAGGATGGGTCAGGGTCGGAAGAGACCCAGTACTTC.

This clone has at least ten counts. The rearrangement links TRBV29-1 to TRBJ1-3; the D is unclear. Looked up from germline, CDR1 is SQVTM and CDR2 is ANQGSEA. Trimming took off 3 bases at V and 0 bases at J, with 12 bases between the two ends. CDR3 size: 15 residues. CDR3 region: CSVDSRRSSGNTIYF. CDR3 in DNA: TGCAGCGTTGATTCGCGACGGAGCTCTGGAAACACCATATATTTT.

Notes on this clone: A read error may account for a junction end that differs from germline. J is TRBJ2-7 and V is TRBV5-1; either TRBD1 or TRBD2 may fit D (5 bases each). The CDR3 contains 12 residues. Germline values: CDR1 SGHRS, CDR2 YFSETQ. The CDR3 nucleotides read TGCGCCAGCAGGGGGACCTCTGGGGAGCGGTACTTC. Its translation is CASRGTSGERYF. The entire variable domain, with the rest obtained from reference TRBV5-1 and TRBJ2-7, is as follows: KAGVTQTPRYLIKTRGQQVTLSCSPISGHRSVSWYQQTPGQGLQFLFEYFSETQRNKGNFPGRFSGRQFSNSRSEMNVSTLELGDSALYLCASRGTSGERYFGPGTRLTVT.

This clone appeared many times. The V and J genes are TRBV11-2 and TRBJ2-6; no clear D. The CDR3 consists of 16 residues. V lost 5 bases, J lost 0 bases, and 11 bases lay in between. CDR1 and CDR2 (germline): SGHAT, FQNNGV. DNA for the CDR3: TGTGCCAGCAGCCGACGGGTTAGCTCTGGGGCCAACGTCCTGACTTTC. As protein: CASSRRVSSGANVLTF.